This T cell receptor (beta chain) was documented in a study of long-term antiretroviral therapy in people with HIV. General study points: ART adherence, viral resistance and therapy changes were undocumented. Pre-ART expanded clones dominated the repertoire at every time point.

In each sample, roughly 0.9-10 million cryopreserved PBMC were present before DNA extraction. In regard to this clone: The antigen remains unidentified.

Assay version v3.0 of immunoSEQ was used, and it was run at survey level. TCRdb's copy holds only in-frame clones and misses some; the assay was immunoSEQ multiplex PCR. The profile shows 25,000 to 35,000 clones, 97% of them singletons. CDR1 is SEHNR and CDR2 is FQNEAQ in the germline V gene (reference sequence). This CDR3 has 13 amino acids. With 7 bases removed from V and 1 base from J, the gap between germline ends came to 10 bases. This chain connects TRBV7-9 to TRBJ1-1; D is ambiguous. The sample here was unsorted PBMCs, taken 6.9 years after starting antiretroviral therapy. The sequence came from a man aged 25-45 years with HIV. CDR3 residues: CASTPRRNTEAFF. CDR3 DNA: TGTGCCAGCACCCCCCGACGGAACACTGAAGCTTTCTTT.